A single sample gave rise to the 22 T cell receptor beta chains below, sequenced in a study of OX40 agonist ivuxolimab in advanced cancers. Measured with immunoSEQ multiplex PCR; TCRdb has only the in-frame clones, and not every one. The table shows 45,000 to 60,000 clones, with roughly nine tenths occurring only once. The sample consisted of CD4+ or CD8+ T cells sorted from blood, taken in a trial of the OX40 agonist ivuxolimab. Receptor source: an adult with an advanced solid tumor such as melanoma, head and neck, liver or kidney cancer.

The chain carries TRBV19 and TRBJ2-1; 12 nucleotides align to TRBD2. CDR3 length equals 14 residues. The ends lost 7 bases at V and 9 bases at J; junction bases unmatched: 7. The germline V gene has CDR1 LNHDA and CDR2 SQIVND (reference sequence). The CDR3 spells CASTGTSGFSEQFF. The CDR3 nucleotides are TGTGCCAGTACGGGGACTAGCGGGTTCAGTGAGCAGTTCTTC.

This clone was detected only once. The chain couples TRBV5-4 to TRBJ2-1, with TRBD2 identical over 11 bases. V shed 2 bases and J 4 bases; nucleotides not matched to a gene: 8. The CDR3 sequence is 17 residues long. In germline, CDR1 is SGHNT, CDR2 YYREEE (reference sequence). The CDR3 DNA sequence: TGTGCCAGCAGCTTCTTAATGGGACTAGCGGCATACAATGAGCAGTTCTTC. This codes for CASSFLMGLAAYNEQFF.

The chain carries TRBV28 and TRBJ2-1; 9 bases line up with TRBD1. CDR1 and CDR2 (germline): MDHEN, SYDVKM. J was trimmed by 8 bases and V by 2 bases; bases with no gene match: 4. The CDR3 spans 14 residues. The CDR3: CASSLEDRGDEQFF. In nucleotides, the CDR3 is TGTGCCAGCAGTTTAGAGGACAGGGGCGATGAGCAGTTCTTC.

The chain joins TRBV10-3 to TRBJ2-7, with a tentative D call TRBD1 (6 bases). The CDR3 runs 15 residues. Looked up from germline, CDR1 is ENHRY and CDR2 is SYGVKD. V was cut by 3 bases and J by 7 bases, with 19 bases left in between. CDR3 sequence reads: CAISEIGQSTREQYF. In DNA, the CDR3 is TGTGCCATCAGTGAAATTGGACAGTCTACGAGGGAGCAGTACTTC.

The chain links TRBV4-2 to TRBJ2-1; D remains unclear. The CDR3 is 14 residues long. V was trimmed by 0 bases and J by 4 bases, leaving 7 bases between them. Germline CDR1 and CDR2: LGHNA and YNFKEQ. As DNA, the CDR3 is TGTGCCAGCAGCCAAGATTCTCTATACAATGAGCAGTTCTTC. It codes for CASSQDSLYNEQFF.

This chain uses TRBV28 with TRBJ2-5; D is perhaps TRBD2 (6 bases). The germline gives CDR1 MDHEN, CDR2 SYDVKM. Trimming took off 6 bases at V and 5 bases at J, with 13 bases between the two ends. The length of the CDR3 is 13 residues. The chain's CDR3 is CASRPRGWETQYF. Written as DNA, the CDR3 is TGTGCCAGCAGACCTCGGGGGTGGGAGACCCAGTACTTC.

The J gene is TRBJ2-5, the V gene TRBV28; the D gene is possibly TRBD1 (6 bases). This CDR3 has 16 amino acids. Trimming pared 1 base from V and 0 bases from J, leaving 12 bases between. Germline V gene data show CDR1 as MDHEN and CDR2 as SYDVKM. The CDR3 loop reads CASSLFITGYQETQYF. CDR3 nucleotides: TGTGCCAGCAGTTTATTTATAACAGGGTACCAAGAGACCCAGTACTTC.

V gene TRBV4-1 combines with J gene TRBJ1-2; 9 nucleotides align to TRBD1. In germline, CDR1 is MGHRA, CDR2 YSYEKL. This CDR3 comprises 14 residues. With 4 bases clipped from V and 3 bases from J, the junction kept 3 bases outside the gene matches. CDR3 residues: CASSPTGGDYGYTF. DNA of the CDR3: TGCGCCAGCAGCCCGACAGGGGGTGACTATGGCTACACCTTC.

The chain recombines TRBV15 with TRBJ2-7, with 9 bases aligning to TRBD1. Germline CDR1 reads LNHNV; CDR2 reads YYDKDF (reference sequence). Germline trimming cut 4 bases from V and 5 bases from J; bases unmatched to any gene: 9. The length of the CDR3 is 15 residues. The chain's CDR3 is CATSTGTGNEHEQYF. The CDR3 bases are TGTGCCACCAGCACCGGGACAGGGAACGAGCACGAGCAGTACTTC.

The sample holds one count of this clone. V is TRBV6-1 and J is TRBJ2-2; D ambiguous. V was clipped by 10 bases and J by 5 bases, with 20 bases between them. This CDR3 is built from 15 residues. Germline-derived CDR1 and CDR2 are MNHNS and SASEGT. The CDR3 DNA follows: TGTGCCATTACGGACCATACAACGTATACCGGGGAGCTGTTTTTT. It translates to CAITDHTTYTGELFF.

The chain recombines TRBV18 with TRBJ2-1; 10 nucleotides match TRBD1. Unmatched junction bases numbered 8, after V lost 2 bases and J lost 7 bases. Germline-derived CDR1 and CDR2 are KGHSH and LQKENI. This CDR3 contains 16 residues. The CDR3 coding sequence is TGTGCCAGCTCACCATGGGGACAGGGGACAAGGAATGAGCAGTTCTTC. This codes for CASSPWGQGTRNEQFF.

J is TRBJ2-7 and V is TRBV28; 7 bases line up with TRBD2. The CDR3 is 13 residues long. The germline V gene encodes CDR1 MDHEN and CDR2 SYDVKM. Germline trimming cut 5 bases from V and 6 bases from J; bases unmatched to any gene: 7. In DNA form, the CDR3 reads TGTGCCAGCAGTCTCGTTGGGGGGGGCGAGCAGTACTTC. Amino acids: CASSLVGGGEQYF.

The chain joins TRBV21-1 to TRBJ2-3; TRBD2 is taken as the D call from the table, unchecked against the DNA. TRBV21-1 is recorded as a pseudogene. CDR3 length: 20 amino acids. The CDR3 DNA reads as TGTGCCAGCAGCAAAGCGTGCCAGGGGTTAGCGGGCGGGCACACAGATACGCAGTATTTT. The encoded protein is CASSKACQGLAGGHTDTQYF.

This clone was seen just once. The chain has TRBV4-1 and TRBJ1-5, with D perhaps matching TRBD1 (6 bases). With 4 bases removed from V and 2 bases from J, the gap between germline ends came to 12 bases. CDR3 length: 15 residues. Germline V lookup: CDR1 MGHRA, CDR2 YSYEKL. CDR3 sequence: CASSLLEGGNQPQHF. Written as DNA, the CDR3 is TGCGCCAGCAGCCTACTGGAGGGGGGCAATCAGCCCCAGCATTTT.

V usage is TRBV23-1 and J usage is TRBJ1-5; D may be TRBD1 (5 bases). TRBV23-1 qualifies as an ORF whose function is uncertain. The CDR3 spans 17 residues. V was clipped by 1 base and J by 2 bases, with 15 bases between them. The CDR3 DNA sequence: TGCGCCAGCAGTCAATTCGTCTGGGGGGAATGCAATCAGCCCCAGCATTTT. It encodes CASSQFVWGECNQPQHF.

The chain couples TRBV4-3 to TRBJ1-4, with 8 bases identical to TRBD1. V trimming: 3 bases; J trimming: 2 bases; junction bases outside the gene matches: 2. The CDR3 consists of 15 residues. Germline V lookup: CDR1 LGHNA, CDR2 YSLEER. The CDR3 DNA is TGCGCCAGCAGCCATTCAGGGGGCACTAATGAAAAACTGTTTTTT. As protein: CASSHSGGTNEKLFF.

The chain couples TRBV4-3 to TRBJ1-3, with 9 bases fitting TRBD1. The junction had 6 bases not matched to a gene; V was cut back by 0 bases and J by 3 bases. The germline V gene encodes CDR1 LGHNA and CDR2 YSLEER. CDR3 length: 17 amino acids. CDR3 loop: CASSQDSGQGHGNTIYF. The CDR3 coding sequence is TGCGCCAGCAGCCAAGATAGTGGACAGGGGCATGGAAACACCATATATTTT.

This clone was seen a single time. The chain combines TRBV13 with TRBJ2-1; a weak D match, TRBD2 (6 bases). Germline CDR1 reads PRHDT; CDR2 reads FYEKMQ (reference sequence). This CDR3 is 13 amino acids long. V was cut by 5 bases and J by 8 bases, with 13 bases left in between. This CDR3 is CASSEPPSDEQFF. The CDR3 nucleotides are TGTGCCAGCAGCGAGCCCCCTAGCGATGAGCAGTTCTTC.

The chain has TRBV4-2 and TRBJ2-1; 7 bases are a match to TRBD2. Germline V gene data show CDR1 as LGHNA and CDR2 as YNFKEQ. The CDR3 is 14 amino acids. V shed 3 bases and J 5 bases; nucleotides not matched to a gene: 4. CDR3 in amino acids: CASSHAGDDNEQFF. DNA of the CDR3: TGTGCCAGCAGCCATGCGGGAGATGACAATGAGCAGTTCTTC.

The V gene is TRBV4-3, the J gene TRBJ2-7; tentative D call: TRBD1 (5 bases). V lost 0 bases, J lost 2 bases, and 11 bases lay in between. CDR3 length: 15 amino acids. CDR1 is LGHNA and CDR2 is YSLEER in the germline V gene. The CDR3 coding sequence is TGCGCCAGCAGCCAAGATTTGAGACAGACCTACGAGCAGTACTTC. Amino acids: CASSQDLRQTYEQYF.

The chain recombines TRBV4-3 with TRBJ2-1; tentative D call: TRBD2 (6 bases). Germline CDR1 LGHNA, CDR2 YSLEER. Trimming left V 1 base short and J 6 bases short, with 7 bases between. There are 13 residues in the CDR3. Here the CDR3 reads CASSQVEGNEQFF. The CDR3 DNA reads as TGCGCCAGCAGCCAAGTGGAGGGCAATGAGCAGTTCTTC.

V gene TRBV18 combines with J gene TRBJ2-2; 9 bases line up with TRBD1. This CDR3 is built from 14 residues. Germline loops: CDR1 KGHSH, CDR2 LQKENI. After removal of 8 bases from V and 3 bases from J, the junction contained 4 bases not matched to a gene. For the CDR3, the DNA is TGTGCCAGCCCCCGGGACAGGGACACCGGGGAGCTGTTTTTT. It is translated as CASPRDRDTGELFF. The variable domain in full, completed from reference TRBV18 and TRBJ2-2, reads NAGVMQNPRHLVRRRGQEARLRCSPMKGHSHVYWYRQLPEEGLKFMVYLQKENIIDESGMPKERFSAEFPKEGPSILRIQQVVRGDSAAYFCASPRDRDTGELFFGEGSRLTVL.